This T cell receptor (beta chain) was recorded in a study of blood T cell repertoires in COVID-19 (dated by TCRdb to 2018 to 2020). Notes on the research overall: Collaborator samples came from the United States, Italy and Spain and covered acute and convalescent phases of COVID-19. Deeply sampled blood TCRbeta repertoires from subjects exposed to, actively infected with, or recovered from COVID-19 were included in the dataset. A de-identified subject ID, COVID-19 status, age in years and sex were almost always included in the sample metadata. A freely available public database, intended as a resource for researchers studying the immune response to SARS-CoV-2, is where the repertoires were released. The samples were drawn from two sources: the first 160 participants of the ongoing ImmuneRACE study, and 1,000 to 1,500 subjects contributed by 6 global collaborators. The material from the prospective study consisted of cDNA or gDNA derived from T cells, B-cell-depleted T cells, or PBMCs. Where available, HLA class I and class II types were taken from metadata supplied by the sample provider and were not determined by assay-based typing. The full study reports these points: Clinical and demographic metadata were provided uncurated, with the amount varying by source and participant.

As regards this clone: It has no known antigen specificity. It has no much larger one-base neighbor in the sample; base qualities were not kept.

According to the germline V gene, CDR1 reads SGDLS and CDR2 reads YYNGEE. The CDR3 has 13 amino acids, counting the end cysteine and phenylalanine. Only the CDR3 DNA is retained, 39 bases long and in frame from the first base. The V end gives up 3 bases and the J end 6 bases, leaving 6 bases in the junction not matched to a gene. In Seattle, one collaborating source enrolled patients while the infection was active and tracked those patients longitudinally over the course of disease. Each collaborating institution followed its own protocols to collect whole blood in K2EDTA tubes. For TCRbeta analysis, collaborators shipped samples in one of three forms: frozen whole blood, isolated PBMCs, or DNA extracted from either of those sample types. TCRbeta CDR3 regions were amplified from genomic DNA by means of the immunoSEQ Assay, a bias-controlled multiplex PCR. The paper's processing steps were these. The number of nucleated cells in each sample was estimated from the amplification of reference gene primers within the assay. To quantify the absolute abundance of each unique TCRbeta CDR3 rearrangement, sequence reads were collapsed and filtered. For each sample, productive Simpson clonality was calculated as the square root of Simpson's diversity index over productive rearrangements. The table comes from immuneACCESS by way of TCRdb, which keeps in-frame sequences with V and J called. Part of the clones is missing from these tables; in studies checked, under half for an unresolved V gene and the rest for unknown reasons. D and trimming come from the DNA, and the V and J calls and clone size come from that table. In this sample the table shows approximately 170,000 clones, 70% to 90% of which occur a single time. Around 2.7% of the sample goes to the ten largest clones.

Specimen: peripheral blood. This sequence uses TRBV9 and TRBJ2-7; 7 bases in between match TRBD1. The TCR comes from a woman of 80 years or more with COVID-19, enrolled during active disease. CDR3 loop: CASSDLPGGEQYF. At the DNA level, the sequence is TGTGCCAGCAGCGACCTCCCAGGGGGCGAGCAGTACTTC.